This T cell receptor (beta chain) is drawn from a study of control samples from healthy donors and cancer patients. V was shortened by 0 bases and J by 4 bases, with 7 bases between the two germline ends. The CDR3 contains 14 residues. The germline V gene encodes CDR1 LNHDA and CDR2 SQIVND (reference sequence). Libraries were prepared by immunoSEQ multiplex PCR; TCRdb keeps only in-frame clonotypes and omits some of them. This repertoire shows about 80,000 clones, roughly 88% found once; its top ten account for 5.7%. V gene TRBV19 combines with J gene TRBJ2-1, with D possibly matching TRBD2 (6 bases). The sequence was collected from a woman aged 50 to 60 in good health. Sequencing was done on a sample of blood. The CDR3 loop reads CASSIEGGYNEQFF. CDR3 DNA: TGTGCCAGTAGTATAGAGGGGGGATACAATGAGCAGTTCTTC.